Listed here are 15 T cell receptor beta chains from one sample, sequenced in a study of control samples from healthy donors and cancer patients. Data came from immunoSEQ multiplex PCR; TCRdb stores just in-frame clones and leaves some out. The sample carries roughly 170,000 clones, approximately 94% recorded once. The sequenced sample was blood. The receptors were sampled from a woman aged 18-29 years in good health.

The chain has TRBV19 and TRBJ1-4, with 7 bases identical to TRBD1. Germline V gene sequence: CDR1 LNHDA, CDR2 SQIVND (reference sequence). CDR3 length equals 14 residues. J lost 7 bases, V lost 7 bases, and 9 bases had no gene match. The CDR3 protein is CASTPGQTTEKLFF. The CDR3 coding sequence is TGTGCCAGTACCCCGGGACAGACGACTGAAAAACTGTTTTTT.

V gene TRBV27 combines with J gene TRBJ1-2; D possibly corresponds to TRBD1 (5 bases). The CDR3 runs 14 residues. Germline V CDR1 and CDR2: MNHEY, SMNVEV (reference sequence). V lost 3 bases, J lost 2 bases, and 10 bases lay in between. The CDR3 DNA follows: TGTGCCAGCAGTTTGCGGGGGGAGAACTATGGCTACACCTTC. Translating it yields CASSLRGENYGYTF.

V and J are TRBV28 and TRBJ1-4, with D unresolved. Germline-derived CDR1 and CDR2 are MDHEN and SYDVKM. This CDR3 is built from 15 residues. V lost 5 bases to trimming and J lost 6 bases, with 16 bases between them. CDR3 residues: CASSTPGPFDEKLFF. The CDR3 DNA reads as TGTGCCAGCAGTACCCCGGGCCCCTTCGATGAAAAACTGTTTTTT.

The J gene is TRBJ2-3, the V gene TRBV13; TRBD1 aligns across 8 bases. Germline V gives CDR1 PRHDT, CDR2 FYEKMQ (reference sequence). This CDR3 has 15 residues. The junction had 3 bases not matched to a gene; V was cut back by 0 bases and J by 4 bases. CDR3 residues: CASSLGRRGPDTQYF. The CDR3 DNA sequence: TGTGCCAGCAGCTTAGGGCGCAGGGGGCCAGATACGCAGTATTTT.

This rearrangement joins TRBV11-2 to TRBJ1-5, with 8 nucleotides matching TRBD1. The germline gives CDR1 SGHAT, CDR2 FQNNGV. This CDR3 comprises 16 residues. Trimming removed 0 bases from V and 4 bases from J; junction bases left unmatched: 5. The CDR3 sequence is CASSLDLTGGNQPQHF. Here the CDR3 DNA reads TGTGCCAGCAGCTTAGATCTCACAGGGGGAAATCAGCCCCAGCATTTT.

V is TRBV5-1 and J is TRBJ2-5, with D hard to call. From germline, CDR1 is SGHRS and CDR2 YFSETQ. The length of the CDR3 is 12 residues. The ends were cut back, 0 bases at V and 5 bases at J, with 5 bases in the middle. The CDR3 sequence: CASSLEWETQYF. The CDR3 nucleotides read TGCGCCAGCAGCTTGGAGTGGGAGACCCAGTACTTC.

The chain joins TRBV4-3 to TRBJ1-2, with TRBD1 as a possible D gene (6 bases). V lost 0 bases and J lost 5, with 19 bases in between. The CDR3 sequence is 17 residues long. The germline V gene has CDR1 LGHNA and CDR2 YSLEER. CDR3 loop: CASSQDRAGGLRYGYTF. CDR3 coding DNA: TGCGCCAGCAGCCAAGATAGGGCGGGGGGGCTGAGGTATGGCTACACCTTC.

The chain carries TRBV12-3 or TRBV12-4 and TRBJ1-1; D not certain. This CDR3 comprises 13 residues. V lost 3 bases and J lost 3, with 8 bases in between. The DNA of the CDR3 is TGTGCCAGCAGTTTCGGGGAGTACACTGAAGCTTTCTTT. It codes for CASSFGEYTEAFF.

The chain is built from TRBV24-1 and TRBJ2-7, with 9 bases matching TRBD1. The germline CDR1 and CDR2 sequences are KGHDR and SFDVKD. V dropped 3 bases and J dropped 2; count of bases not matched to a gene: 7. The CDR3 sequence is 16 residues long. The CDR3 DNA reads TGTGCCACCAGTGATGTACCCGGGACAGGGACCTACGAGCAGTACTTC. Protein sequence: CATSDVPGTGTYEQYF.

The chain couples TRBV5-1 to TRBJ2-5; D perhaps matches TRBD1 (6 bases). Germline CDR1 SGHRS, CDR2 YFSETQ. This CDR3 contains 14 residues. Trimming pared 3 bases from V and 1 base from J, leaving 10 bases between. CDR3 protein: CASSYGQPQETQYF. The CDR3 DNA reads TGCGCCAGCAGCTACGGACAGCCCCAAGAGACCCAGTACTTC.

CDR3 amino acids: CASSLLADTQYF. CDR3 sequence (DNA): TGTGCCAGCAGCTTATTGGCAGATACGCAGTATTTT. The rearrangement uses TRBV11-2 and TRBJ2-3; D unresolved. The CDR3 totals 12 residues. Germline V gene sequence: CDR1 SGHAT, CDR2 FQNNGV. The ends were cut back, 2 bases at V and 4 bases at J, with 4 bases in the middle.

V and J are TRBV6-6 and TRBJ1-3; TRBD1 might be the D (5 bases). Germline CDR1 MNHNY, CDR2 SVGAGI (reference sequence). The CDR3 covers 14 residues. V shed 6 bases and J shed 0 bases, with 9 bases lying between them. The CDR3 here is CASSAGGSGNTIYF. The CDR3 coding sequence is TGTGCCAGCAGCGCGGGGGGCTCTGGAAACACCATATATTTT.

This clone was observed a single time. The CDR3 nucleotides read TGTGCCAGTAGTATTGGGGGGACAGACACGACCCGCCAGCATTTT. It is translated as CASSIGGTDTTRQHF. The chain combines TRBV19 with TRBJ1-5; 7 bases align to TRBD1. Per the germline V gene, CDR1 is LNHDA and CDR2 is SQIVND (reference sequence). This CDR3 comprises 15 residues. J was trimmed by 12 bases and V by 3 bases; bases with no gene match: 14.

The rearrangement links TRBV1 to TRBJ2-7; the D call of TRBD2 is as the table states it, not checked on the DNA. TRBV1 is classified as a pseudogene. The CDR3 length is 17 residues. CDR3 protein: CTSSQCLDREGAYEQYF. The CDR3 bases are TGCACCAGCAGCCAATGTCTTGATCGGGAGGGAGCCTACGAGCAGTACTTC.

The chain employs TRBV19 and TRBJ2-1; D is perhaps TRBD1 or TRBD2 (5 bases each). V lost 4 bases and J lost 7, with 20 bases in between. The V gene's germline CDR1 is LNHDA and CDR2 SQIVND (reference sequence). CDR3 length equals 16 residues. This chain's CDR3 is CASSKTGTLLRNEQFF. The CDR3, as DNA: TGTGCCAGTAGTAAGACCGGGACCCTGCTAAGGAATGAGCAGTTCTTC.